A selection of T cell receptor beta chains follows, all from one sample in a study of cytomegalovirus exposure and HLA in healthy donors. Here immunoSEQ multiplex PCR was the method, and the copy in TCRdb shows in-frame clones only, minus some. The table for this sample gives around 130,000 clones. Sequencing was performed on PBMCs. The receptors stem from a woman between 40 and 55 years old in good health and CMV-seronegative. Each CDR3 is given with its conserved first and last residue. A D gene is named only where the DNA matches it firmly.

NA	TRBV7-9	TRBJ1-2	CASSLEGAYRGYGYTF	TGTGCCAGCAGCTTAGAAGGGGCTTATCGAGGTTATGGCTACACCTTC
TRBD1	TRBV10-3	TRBJ1-1	CAISESRTGPLNTEAFF	TGTGCTATCAGTGAGTCGAGGACAGGACCCCTGAACACTGAAGCTTTCTTT
TRBD1	TRBV28	TRBJ1-1	CASSFPWDRGGNTEAFF	TGTGCCAGCAGTTTCCCTTGGGACAGGGGGGGTAACACTGAAGCTTTCTTT
NA	TRBV16	TRBJ1-4	CASSPYRYGNEKLFF	TGTGCCAGCAGCCCGTACAGATATGGGAATGAAAAACTGTTTTTT
TRBD1	TRBV7-2	TRBJ2-1	CASSLPHRGEQFF	TGTGCCAGCAGCTTACCCCACAGGGGTGAGCAGTTCTTC
NA	TRBV15	TRBJ1-6	CATSSNTGFRNSPLHF	TGTGCCACCAGCAGCAATACGGGGTTTCGTAATTCACCCCTCCACTTT
NA	TRBV5-1	TRBJ1-3	CASSFEGDPIAGNTIYF	TGCGCCAGCAGCTTTGAGGGGGACCCGATCGCGGGAAACACCATATATTTT
NA	TRBV19	TRBJ1-1	CASSIAEYEAFF	TGTGCCAGTAGTATAGCGGAGTATGAAGCTTTCTTT
NA	TRBV10-3	TRBJ1-4	CAIAQGDEKLFF	TGTGCCATCGCCCAGGGTGATGAAAAACTGTTTTTT
TRBD1	TRBV4-2	TRBJ2-2	CASSSETGGYTGELFF	TGTGCCAGCAGCTCCGAGACAGGGGGCTACACCGGGGAGCTGTTTTTT
TRBD2	TRBV5-4	TRBJ2-1	CASSFGGASYNEQFF	TGTGCCAGCAGCTTCGGGGGGGCTAGTTACAATGAGCAGTTCTTC
NA	TRBV5-8	TRBJ1-1	CASSFGHYTEAFF	TGTGCCAGCAGCTTCGGACACTACACTGAAGCTTTCTTT
NA	TRBV4-1	TRBJ1-1	CASSTRGQRNTEAFF	TGCGCCAGCAGCACCCGAGGACAGCGGAACACTGAAGCTTTCTTT
NA	TRBV6-5	TRBJ1-3	CASSNTRTGNTIYF	TGTGCCAGCAGCAACACGAGGACTGGAAACACCATATATTTT
NA	TRBV19	TRBJ1-1	CASSSPDTEAFF	TGTGCCAGTAGTAGCCCGGACACTGAAGCTTTCTTT
NA	TRBV28	TRBJ1-1	CASSLPGGTEAFF	TGTGCCAGCAGTTTACCCGGGGGCACTGAAGCTTTCTTT
TRBD2	TRBV10-3	TRBJ2-3	CAISVAGESTDTQYF	TGTGCCATCAGTGTAGCGGGGGAATCCACAGATACGCAGTATTTT
TRBD1	TRBV7-2	TRBJ2-3	CASSLERGPDTQYF	TGTGCCAGCAGCTTAGAAAGGGGGCCCGATACGCAGTATTTT
TRBD2	TRBV7-2	TRBJ2-1	CASSFAPLAGGKDEQFF	TGTGCCAGCAGCTTTGCCCCCTTAGCGGGGGGGAAGGATGAGCAGTTCTTC
NA	TRBV21-1	TRBJ1-1	CASSKAGQGAEAFF	TGTGCCAGCAGCAAAGCGGGACAGGGGGCTGAAGCTTTCTTT
TRBD1	TRBV29-1	TRBJ2-3	CSAGQGVTGTQYF	TGCAGCGCAGGACAGGGTGTCACAGGTACGCAGTATTTT
NA	TRBV5-6	TRBJ1-3	CASSPAGGGTGNTIYF	TGTGCCAGCAGCCCGGCGGGGGGAGGTACTGGAAACACCATATATTTT
NA	TRBV19	TRBJ2-3	CASSSGIDTQYF	TGTGCCAGTAGTTCGGGGATAGATACGCAGTATTTT
TRBD1	TRBV6-6	TRBJ1-1	CASSQGTVRGTEAFF	TGTGCCAGCAGCCAGGGTACAGTCAGGGGGACTGAAGCTTTCTTT
TRBD1	TRBV4-3	TRBJ1-4	CASSQVSGTGRFATNENLFF	TGCGCCAGCAGCCAGGTCTCCGGGACAGGCAGATTTGCAACTAATGAAAACCTGTTTTTT
NA	TRBV7-9	TRBJ2-1	CASRTTSFGEQFF	TGTGCCAGCAGGACGACTAGTTTCGGTGAGCAGTTCTTC
TRBD1	TRBV6-5	TRBJ1-5	CASSPSLTGAQPQHF	TGTGCCAGCAGCCCGAGTTTGACAGGGGCCCAGCCCCAGCATTTT
NA	TRBV25-1	TRBJ2-1	CASARQVNEQFF	TGTGCCAGCGCGAGACAGGTTAATGAGCAGTTCTTC
NA	TRBV7-9	TRBJ2-2	CASSRLTGELFF	TGTGCCAGCAGCCGACTTACCGGGGAGCTGTTTTTT
TRBD1	TRBV10-3	TRBJ2-1	CAIGTGQGHNEQFF	TGTGCCATCGGAACGGGACAGGGTCACAATGAGCAGTTCTTC
TRBD1	TRBV5-1	TRBJ1-2	CASSSLGQGDGYTF	TGCGCCAGCAGCTCCCTAGGACAGGGGGATGGCTACACCTTC
TRBD1	TRBV27	TRBJ1-5	CASSQQGASNQPQHF	TGTGCCAGCAGCCAACAGGGGGCCAGCAATCAGCCCCAGCATTTT
TRBD2	TRBV11-2	TRBJ2-5	CASRSTSGGETQYF	TGTGCCAGTCGGTCCACTAGCGGCGGAGAGACCCAGTACTTC
TRBD2	TRBV5-1	TRBJ2-4	CASSPLAGGGAKNIQYF	TGCGCCAGCAGCCCACTAGCGGGGGGGGGTGCCAAAAACATTCAGTACTTC
NA	TRBV18	TRBJ1-3	CASSAGEGAGNTIYF	TGTGCCAGCTCCGCCGGCGAGGGGGCTGGAAACACCATATATTTT
NA	TRBV5-5	TRBJ1-4	CASSLGHLNGLFF	TGTGCCAGCAGCCTGGGACACCTAAACGGACTGTTTTTT
NA	TRBV10-3	TRBJ2-7	CAISEAPDSVYEQYF	TGTGCCATCAGTGAGGCCCCAGACAGTGTTTACGAGCAGTACTTC
TRBD2	TRBV4-3	TRBJ2-3	CAPSGGSDTQYF	TGCGCGCCCTCGGGGGGATCGGATACGCAGTATTTT
NA	TRBV5-1	TRBJ1-1	CASTTGATQSNTEAFF	TGCGCCAGCACCACTGGGGCTACTCAGTCGAACACTGAAGCTTTCTTT
NA	TRBV5-1	TRBJ2-1	CASSLKSLARIYNEQFF	TGCGCCAGCAGCTTGAAGTCGTTAGCTAGAATTTACAATGAGCAGTTCTTC
TRBD2	TRBV4-2	TRBJ2-5	CASSQGGLAGGPGETQYF	TGTGCCAGCAGCCAGGGGGGACTAGCGGGGGGGCCTGGGGAGACCCAGTACTTC
NA	TRBV4-1	TRBJ1-6	CASSQVPATRYLNSPLHF	TGCGCCAGCAGCCAAGTTCCCGCAACCAGATATCTTAATTCACCCCTCCACTTT
NA	TRBV7-9	TRBJ1-1	CASSPDIDTEAFF	TGTGCCAGCAGCCCCGACATCGACACTGAAGCTTTCTTT
NA	TRBV30	TRBJ1-3	CAWSRQGQGTSGNTIYF	TGTGCCTGGAGTCGCCAGGGGCAGGGCACTTCTGGAAACACCATATATTTT
TRBD1	TRBV6-6	TRBJ2-4	CASSYDRENIQYF	TGTGCCAGCAGTTATGACAGGGAAAACATTCAGTACTTC
TRBD2	TRBV6-1	TRBJ2-5	CASSARSGTRETQYF	TGTGCCAGCAGTGCCAGAAGCGGGACGAGGGAGACCCAGTACTTC
TRBD1	TRBV27	TRBJ2-1	CASLPLGQGNNEQFF	TGTGCCAGCCTCCCTCTGGGACAGGGAAATAATGAGCAGTTCTTC
NA	TRBV6-5	TRBJ1-6	CASSYASGGVNSPLHF	TGTGCCAGCAGTTACGCCTCGGGCGGGGTCAATTCACCCCTCCACTTT
NA	TRBV13	TRBJ1-1	CASSLLRGSNTEAFF	TGTGCCAGCAGCTTATTAAGGGGCTCGAACACTGAAGCTTTCTTT
TRBD2	TRBV7-6	TRBJ2-1	CASSLAQRGEQFF	TGTGCCAGCAGCTTAGCCCAGCGGGGGGAGCAGTTCTTC
NA	TRBV4-3	TRBJ2-3	CASSLGGGDADTQYF	TGCGCCAGCAGCTTGGGAGGGGGTGATGCAGATACGCAGTATTTT
NA	TRBV6-5	TRBJ1-2	CASSFEGGVTFYGYTF	TGTGCCAGCAGTTTCGAGGGTGGAGTCACCTTCTATGGCTACACCTTC
NA	TRBV7-2	TRBJ1-4	CASSLEPGDGKLFF	TGTGCCAGCAGCTTAGAACCAGGGGATGGAAAACTGTTTTTT
TRBD1	TRBV18	TRBJ2-7	CASSRLGTGIDEQYF	TGTGCCAGCTCGCGTCTCGGGACAGGGATAGACGAGCAGTACTTC